The 5 T cell receptor beta chains presented below share a single source sample, sequenced in a study of spatial heterogeneity in lung cancer. Time point specified: sample taken at primary tumor resection. MiXCR, applied by TCRdb to the 5' RACE reads, yields one record per CDR3 protein. The top ten hold around 34% of the sample, which has about 39,000 distinct CDR3 sequences, under 4% seen once. Sequencing was performed on normal lung tissue next to the tumor, taken at surgery. These receptors were obtained from a male donor with early-stage non-small cell lung cancer.

In this sample, this clonotype turned up a few times. The CDR3 DNA reads as TGTGCCAGCAGCCAAGATGGAGGGAGTGGCTACACCTTC. It encodes CASSQDGGSGYTF. V is TRBV3-1 and J is TRBJ1-2; D remains ambiguous. V lost 0 bases to trimming and J lost 7 bases, with 9 bases between them. From germline, CDR1 is LGHDT and CDR2 YNNKEL (reference sequence). The CDR3 has 13 residues.

This clonotype was observed many times. This chain uses TRBV6-6 with TRBJ1-1; D is unclear. CDR1 and CDR2 from the germline V gene are MNHNY and SVGAGI (reference sequence). V was clipped by 6 bases and J by 6 bases, with 14 bases between them. The CDR3 loop spans 13 amino acids. The CDR3 spells CASRPTDGAEAFF. CDR3 sequence (DNA): TGTGCCAGCAGGCCCACAGACGGGGCTGAAGCTTTCTTT.

There are many counts of this clonotype. V is TRBV7-9 and J is TRBJ2-5, with D possibly being TRBD2 (5 bases). The CDR3 totals 12 residues. Per the germline V gene, CDR1 is SEHNR and CDR2 is FQNEAQ (reference sequence). The V and J ends lost 3 bases and 4 bases respectively, with 6 bases between them. CDR3 sequence (DNA): TGTGCCAGCAGCTTGGAGGCAGAGACCCAGTACTTC. This codes for CASSLEAETQYF.

This clonotype was counted at least ten times. The rearrangement joins TRBV30 to TRBJ2-2; D gene uncertain. The CDR3 totals 13 residues. V was shortened by 3 bases and J by 7 bases, with 12 bases between the two germline ends. Germline CDR1 is GTSNPN and CDR2 is SVGIG (reference sequence). The CDR3 here is CAWSQRADGELFF. The CDR3 DNA is TGTGCCTGGAGCCAACGGGCGGACGGGGAGCTGTTTTTT.

The genes are TRBV7-9 and TRBJ1-4; D not resolved. The germline V gene has CDR1 SEHNR and CDR2 FQNEAQ (reference sequence). This CDR3 comprises 12 residues. The V end was cut by 6 bases, the J end by 7 bases, with 9 bases between. DNA for the CDR3: TGTGCCAGCAGACGGGAGGGTGAAAAACTGTTTTTT. Protein product: CASRREGEKLFF.